Described below is a single T cell receptor beta chain sequence and its context. One end of the junction is discordant with germline, which a read error may explain. When ophthalmopathy did not progress within 18 months, Graves' hyperthyroidism was considered stable. The sample originates from a study of T cells in Graves' hyperthyroidism and ophthalmopathy. Germline CDR1 is SGHRS and CDR2 is YFSETQ. The CDR3 contains 14 residues. RNA transcripts were the template for amplifying TCR beta CDR3 regions. Researchers ran a first-round RT-PCR on the TCR CDR3 using the HTBI primer set. Via MiXCR, TCRdb re-called the multiplex PCR reads, giving one row per CDR3 protein. The sample shows hundreds of thousands of distinct CDR3 sequences, roughly 50% of them seen only once.

The rearrangement uses TRBV5-1 and TRBJ2-5; D might be TRBD1 (6 bases). The specimen sequenced was peripheral blood or thyroid tissue (not recorded which). This TCR was recovered from a woman younger than 30 with Graves' hyperthyroidism. DNA for the CDR3: TGTGCCGGCAGCCCGATGCAGGGGCGCGAGACCCAGTACTTC. Encoded protein: CAGSPMQGRETQYF.